These 16 T cell receptor beta chains were sequenced from one sample in a study of OX40 agonist ivuxolimab in advanced cancers. TCRdb's copy holds only in-frame clones and misses some; the assay was immunoSEQ multiplex PCR. The sample lists tens of thousands of clones, around 89% occurring once. Sequencing was performed on CD4+ or CD8+ T cells sorted from blood, taken in a trial of the OX40 agonist ivuxolimab. These receptors were taken from an adult with an advanced solid tumor such as melanoma, head and neck, liver or kidney cancer.

The V call is TRBV11-3, the J call TRBJ2-7; D gene unclear. V gave up 0 bases and J gave up 2 bases, with 14 bases separating them. Germline CDR1 SGHNT, CDR2 YENEEA. The CDR3 is made up of 16 amino acids. CDR3 sequence reads: CASSLESYPVTYEQYF. The CDR3 DNA sequence: TGTGCCAGCAGCTTAGAATCCTACCCAGTTACCTACGAGCAGTACTTC.

The V and J genes are TRBV11-2 and TRBJ1-1, with D perhaps TRBD1 (5 bases). From germline, CDR1 is SGHAT and CDR2 FQNNGV. The CDR3 sequence is 15 residues long. The V and J ends lost 1 base and 6 bases respectively, with 15 bases between them. CDR3 amino acids: CASSLVRGAKAEAFF. CDR3 in DNA: TGTGCCAGCAGCTTAGTAAGAGGGGCGAAGGCTGAAGCTTTCTTT.

This rearrangement joins TRBV30 to TRBJ2-3; D is uncertain. Trimming stripped 0 bases from V and 4 bases from J, with 20 bases between. The germline V gene encodes CDR1 GTSNPN and CDR2 SVGIG (reference sequence). CDR3 length equals 17 residues. In nucleotides, the CDR3 is TGTGCCTGGAGTGTATCCCCTTTCCCCGGAGTCGCAGATACGCAGTATTTT. As protein: CAWSVSPFPGVADTQYF. Using reference TRBV30 and TRBJ2-3 for the parts outside the CDR3, the full variable domain is SQTIHQWPATLVQPVGSPLSLECTVEGTSNPNLYWYRQAAGRGLQLLFYSVGIGQISSEVPQNLSASRPQDRQFILSSKKLLLSDSGFYLCAWSVSPFPGVADTQYFGPGTRLTVL.

V is TRBV6-5 and J is TRBJ2-3, with 9 nucleotides matching TRBD1. The ends lost 7 bases at V and 3 bases at J; junction bases unmatched: 5. The CDR3 is made up of 14 amino acids. Looked up from germline, CDR1 is MNHEY and CDR2 is SVGAGI. CDR3 coding DNA: TGTGCCAGCACTAACGGACAGGGGACAGATACGCAGTATTTT. It specifies CASTNGQGTDTQYF.

The rearrangement joins TRBV11-1 to TRBJ2-1; D not resolved. V was clipped by 4 bases and J by 6 bases, with 19 bases between them. Germline CDR1 SGHAT, CDR2 FQDESV (reference sequence). The CDR3 is made up of 16 amino acids. The CDR3 is CASSSASELVSNEQFF. The CDR3 DNA sequence: TGTGCCAGCAGCTCGGCCTCTGAGCTGGTTAGCAATGAGCAGTTCTTC.

The V call is TRBV19, the J call TRBJ1-2, with D unclear. Trimming took off 5 bases at V and 2 bases at J, with 15 bases between the two ends. The CDR3 extends over 15 amino acids. Germline V gene data show CDR1 as LNHDA and CDR2 as SQIVND (reference sequence). Here the CDR3 reads CASSSVPQVNYGYTF. The CDR3 DNA reads TGTGCCAGTAGTTCCGTCCCCCAGGTGAACTATGGCTACACCTTC.

This chain joins TRBV2 and TRBJ1-2; no reliable D call. Germline V gives CDR1 SNHLY, CDR2 FYNNEI. The V and J ends lost 6 bases and 3 bases respectively, with 14 bases between them. The CDR3 sequence is 14 residues long. The CDR3 loop is CASRMGREDYGYTF. Written as DNA, the CDR3 is TGTGCCAGCAGGATGGGTCGGGAGGACTATGGCTACACCTTC.

V gene TRBV30 combines with J gene TRBJ2-1; 15 bases agree with TRBD2. The length of the CDR3 is 17 residues. V dropped 4 bases and J dropped 4; count of bases not matched to a gene: 8. Looked up from germline, CDR1 is GTSNPN and CDR2 is SVGIG (reference sequence). The CDR3 DNA is TGTGCCTGGAACCCCGGGACTAGCGGGAGGCGTTACAATGAGCAGTTCTTC. It yields the protein CAWNPGTSGRRYNEQFF.

V usage is TRBV7-8 and J usage is TRBJ2-7; tentatively, D is TRBD2 (6 bases). The CDR3 is made up of 13 amino acids. From germline, CDR1 is SGHVS and CDR2 FQNEAQ. Deletions cut 1 base from V and 5 bases from J, with 9 bases between. CDR3 protein: CASSLGGGNEQYF. CDR3 DNA: TGTGCCAGCAGCTTAGGCGGCGGGAACGAGCAGTACTTC.

This clone was observed once. This chain joins TRBV28 and TRBJ1-4; D ambiguous. Trimming removed 4 bases from V and 6 bases from J, with 6 bases in between. The CDR3 covers 12 residues. Germline V gene lookup returns CDR1 MDHEN and CDR2 SYDVKM. The chain's CDR3 is CASSYGHEKLFF. CDR3 DNA sequence: TGTGCCAGCAGTTATGGACATGAAAAACTGTTTTTT.

This clone was picked up a small number of times. The chain uses TRBV7-3 and TRBJ2-2; TRBD1 agrees at 8 bases. The CDR3 covers 14 residues. Losses at the gene ends were 1 base for V and 7 bases for J; bases not matched to a gene: 2. From germline, CDR1 is SGHTA and CDR2 FQGTGA. CDR3 protein: CASSLNTGGGELFF. The CDR3 DNA reads TGTGCCAGCAGCTTAAACACAGGGGGCGGGGAGCTGTTTTTT.

The genes are TRBV9 and TRBJ2-7; the D gene is possibly TRBD2 (6 bases). This CDR3 region has 16 residues. The germline V and J ends were trimmed by 6 bases and 6 bases, with 25 bases remaining between them. Germline CDR1 SGDLS, CDR2 YYNGEE. CDR3 protein: CASTLGPGTPGAEQYF. CDR3 nucleotide sequence: TGTGCCAGCACCCTGGGGCCCGGGACTCCCGGGGCCGAGCAGTACTTC.

J is TRBJ2-1 and V is TRBV29-1, with 7 bases matching TRBD2. CDR3 length: 14 residues. The V segment lost 0 bases and the J segment 5 bases; nucleotides outside the gene matches: 4. Germline V CDR1 and CDR2: SQVTM, ANQGSEA. As DNA, the CDR3 is TGCAGCGTTGAAGAGACGGGAGGAAACAATGAGCAGTTCTTC. This encodes CSVEETGGNNEQFF.

The rearrangement uses TRBV7-2 and TRBJ1-2; D is unclear. V shed 8 bases and J shed 3 bases, with 16 bases lying between them. CDR1 and CDR2 from the germline V gene are SGHTA and FQGNSA. The CDR3 covers 14 residues. CDR3 in amino acids: CASRVDPLYYGYTF. CDR3 coding DNA: TGTGCCAGCCGAGTTGATCCCCTCTACTATGGCTACACCTTC. Filled out from reference TRBV7-2 and TRBJ1-2, the complete variable domain reads GAGVSQSPSNKVTEKGKDVELRCDPISGHTALYWYRQSLGQGLEFLIYFQGNSAPDKSGLPSDRFSAERTGGSVSTLTIQRTQQEDSAVYLCASRVDPLYYGYTFGSGTRLTVV.

The chain recombines TRBV15 with TRBJ2-3; D remains ambiguous. With 0 bases removed from V and 7 bases from J, the gap between germline ends came to 5 bases. From germline, CDR1 is LNHNV and CDR2 YYDKDF (reference sequence). This CDR3 region has 12 residues. DNA for the CDR3: TGTGCCACCAGCAGAGATCTGAATACGCAGTATTTT. Translating it yields CATSRDLNTQYF. Complete variable domain (other parts from reference TRBV15 and TRBJ2-3): DAMVIQNPRYQVTQFGKPVTLSCSQTLNHNVMYWYQQKSSQAPKLLFHYYDKDFNNEADTPDNFQSRRPNTSFCFLDIRSPGLGDTAMYLCATSRDLNTQYFGPGTRLTVL.

The chain uses TRBV6-1 and TRBJ1-3; D is undetermined. V was cut by 2 bases and J by 2 bases, with 7 bases left in between. CDR1 and CDR2 from the germline V gene are MNHNS and SASEGT. The CDR3 loop spans 14 amino acids. The CDR3 sequence: CASSESFTGNTIYF. The CDR3 nucleotides read TGTGCCAGCAGTGAATCGTTTACTGGAAACACCATATATTTT.